This T cell receptor beta chain is from a study of cytomegalovirus exposure and HLA in healthy donors. This PCR relied on a set of 60 Vbeta primers and 13 Jbeta primers. Sequencing was performed with immunoSEQ multiplex PCR; in TCRdb, only in-frame clones are kept and a portion is missing. The repertoire holds some 190,000 clones, about four fifths seen once, with 1.7% in the top ten. V was clipped by 6 bases and J by 8 bases; unmatched bases: 10. The CDR3 has 13 amino acids. Germline CDR1 SGHTS, CDR2 YDEGEE. Each donor was nominally healthy when sampled (though unrecorded immune exposures were likely).

The receptor comes from a man aged 35-49 years in good health and CMV-seropositive. The V call is TRBV5-8, the J call TRBJ1-2; 7 bases line up with TRBD1. The sequenced sample consisted of PBMCs. The CDR3 nucleotides read TGTGCCAGCACCCCGGACAGGAGCAGGGGCTACACCTTC. As protein: CASTPDRSRGYTF.